A single TCR beta chain is shown here with its context. The data belong to a study of blood T cell repertoires in COVID-19. Study background: The United States, Italy and Spain provided the acute and convalescent COVID-19 samples. The analysed material was cDNA or gDNA that came from T cells, B-cell-depleted T cells, or PBMCs.

As handled by the study authors: Amplifying reference gene primers gave estimates of nucleated cell counts. Method: immunoSEQ multiplex PCR; TCRdb's copy keeps in-frame clones and lacks some. That table furnishes V, J and clone size, whereas the DNA furnished D and trimming. The data show approximately 250,000 clones, around 80% seen once. Germline-derived CDR1 and CDR2 are LNHDA and SQIVND (reference sequence). The length of the CDR3 is 13 residues. V lost 8 bases and J 5 bases, leaving 15 bases between the germline ends. The rearrangement links TRBV19 to TRBJ2-5; maybe TRBD2 (5 bases). This sequence originates from a woman in her 40s who had recovered from COVID-19. Sequences were obtained from peripheral blood. CDR3 residues: CASGKRDLETQYF. The DNA for the CDR3 is TGTGCCAGTGGTAAGAGGGATTTGGAGACCCAGTACTTC.